Listed below are T cell receptor beta chains from one sample, sequenced in a study of CD8 T cells in Susac syndrome. TCRdb passed the immunoSEQ multiplex PCR reads through MiXCR, listing each CDR3 protein once. The repertoire holds some 210,000 distinct CDR3 sequences, with about 94% as singletons. The source material was CD4+ T cells from PBMCs. The receptor set was obtained from a human donor with Susac syndrome. Both conserved end residues are part of each CDR3. D genes are given only for firm matches. Where a row states a size, it is once, few, many or the class of an expanded clone; other rows omit it.

d_call | j_call | clone_size | v_call | cdr3_nt | cdr3_aa
TRBD2 | TRBJ2-1 | . | TRBV11-1 | TGTGCCAGCAGCCCAAGGGGGCTAGCGGGGGTCCGGGACGATGAGCAGTTCTTC | CASSPRGLAGVRDDEQFF
. | TRBJ2-1 | . | TRBV2 | TGTGCCAGCAGCGAAGGAGGGGGCCCGGAGTTCTTC | CASSEGGGPEFF
TRBD2 | TRBJ2-7 | . | TRBV20-1 | TGCAGTGCTAGCTCAGCGGGGGCCTACGAGCAGTACTTC | CSASSAGAYEQYF
. | TRBJ2-3 | . | TRBV7-2 | TGTGCCAGCAGCGTAGTTGGGGACACTATTACAGATACGCAGTATTTT | CASSVVGDTITDTQYF
. | TRBJ2-7 | . | TRBV12-3/TRBV12-4 | TGTGCCAGCAGCCCGGAAAGAAACTACGAGCAGTACTTC | CASSPERNYEQYF
. | TRBJ2-3 | . | TRBV9 | TGTGCCAGCAGCATCCTCGGGGGCACAGATACGCAGTATTTT | CASSILGGTDTQYF
. | TRBJ1-3 | . | TRBV20-1 | TGCAGTGCTGTAGAGGGGTACACCTCTGGAAACACCATATATTTT | CSAVEGYTSGNTIYF
. | TRBJ2-7 | . | TRBV12-3/TRBV12-4 | TGTGCCAGCAGGGGGGGCGTGGACGGGACCTACGAGCAGCACTTC | CASRGGVDGTYEQHF
TRBD1 | TRBJ2-2 | . | TRBV3-1 | TGTGCCAGCAGCCCGACAGGGGGCGAGACCCCCGGGGAGCTGTTTTTT | CASSPTGGETPGELFF
. | TRBJ1-1 | . | TRBV12-3/TRBV12-4 | TGTGCCAGCAGTTTTCTCCACCAGGGGAACACTGAAGCTTTCTTT | CASSFLHQGNTEAFF
. | TRBJ2-5 | . | TRBV5-4 | TGTGCCAGCAGCTGGAGGGGGAACATGGAGACCCAGTACTTC | CASSWRGNMETQYF
. | TRBJ2-7 | . | TRBV7-2 | TGTGCCAGCAGCGCCGGTGGTCACTCCTACGAGCAGTACTTC | CASSAGGHSYEQYF
. | TRBJ2-3 | . | TRBV29-1 | TGCAGCGTTGAAAATCAGTGGGGTGGAGGAGATACGCAGTATTTT | CSVENQWGGGDTQYF
. | TRBJ1-2 | . | TRBV12-3/TRBV12-4 | TGTGCCAGCAGTTTCGCACCGAATTCGGGCTACACCTTC | CASSFAPNSGYTF
. | TRBJ2-2 | once | TRBV6-5 | TGTGCCAGCAGTTACATTCGAGGGGGGCCGAACACCGGGGAGCTGTTTTTT | CASSYIRGGPNTGELFF
. | TRBJ2-7 | . | TRBV29-1 | TGCAGCGTTAAGGACACCGCCTACGAGCAGTACTTC | CSVKDTAYEQYF
. | TRBJ2-5 | . | TRBV29-1 | TGCAGCGTTGATTCAGGGGAGGGGGAGACCCAGTACTTC | CSVDSGEGETQYF
TRBD2 | TRBJ2-7 | . | TRBV4-3 | TGCGCCAGCAGCCAAGTTGCGGGGGAGACCTACGAGCAGTACTTC | CASSQVAGETYEQYF
. | TRBJ1-1 | . | TRBV27 | TGTGCCAGCACCCTCAACGGGAACACTGAAGCTTTCTTT | CASTLNGNTEAFF
. | TRBJ2-4 | . | TRBV3-1 | TGTGCCAGCAGCCAAGACCCAGGGACCAAAAACATTCAGTACTTC | CASSQDPGTKNIQYF